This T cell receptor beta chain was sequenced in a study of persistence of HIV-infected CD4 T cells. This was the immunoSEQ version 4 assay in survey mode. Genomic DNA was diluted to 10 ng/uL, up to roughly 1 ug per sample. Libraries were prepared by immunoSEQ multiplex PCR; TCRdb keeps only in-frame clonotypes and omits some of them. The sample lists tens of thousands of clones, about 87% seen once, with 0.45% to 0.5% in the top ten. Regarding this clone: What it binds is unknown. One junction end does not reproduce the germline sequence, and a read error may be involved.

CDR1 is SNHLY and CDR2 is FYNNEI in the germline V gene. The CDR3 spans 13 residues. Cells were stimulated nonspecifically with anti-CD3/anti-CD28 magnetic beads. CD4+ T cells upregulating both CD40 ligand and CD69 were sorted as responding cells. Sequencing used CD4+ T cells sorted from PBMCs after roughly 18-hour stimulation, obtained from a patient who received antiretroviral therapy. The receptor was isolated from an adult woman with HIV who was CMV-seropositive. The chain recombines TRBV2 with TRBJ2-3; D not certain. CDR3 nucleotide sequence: TGTGCCAGCACCAAGACTGGCACGGATACGCAGTATTTT. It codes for CASTKTGTDTQYF.